This T cell receptor (beta chain) was documented in a study of blood T cell repertoires in COVID-19. Some clones are missing from TCRdb's copy, which holds only in-frame ones; the method was immunoSEQ multiplex PCR. The sample has a few hundred thousand clones; around 87% are singletons. This CDR3 comprises 18 residues. With V trimmed by 8 bases and J by 4 bases, 22 bases remained unmatched. In germline, CDR1 is MDHEN, CDR2 SYDVKM. The sequencing input was peripheral blood. This chain connects TRBV28 to TRBJ1-2; TRBD1 matches at 7 bases. This sequence originates from a man aged 60 to 75 with acute or convalescent COVID-19. The CDR3 nucleotides are TGTGCCAGCTACCCTGTCCCCCTTTGGACAGGCGACCCCTATGGCTACACCTTC. Translation gives CASYPVPLWTGDPYGYTF.